Sequencing of this T cell receptor beta chain was carried out in a study of regulatory T cells in long-lasting Graves disease. Overall study findings and caveats: When disease was persistent, TRBV28, TRBJ1-2 and TRBJ2-5 were the favored segments. Study was limited to peripheral blood, excluding thyroid tissue. The study found persistent patients shared more public clonotypes (2,741) than new patients (over 900).

The CDR3 has 18 residues. V dropped 5 bases and J dropped 5; count of bases not matched to a gene: 18. The germline V gene has CDR1 MNHEY and CDR2 SMNVEV (reference sequence). The table lists this clonotype with many counts. Its antigen is unknown. Construction of the TCR beta libraries employed iRepertoire HTBI primers in conjunction with Arm-PCR of CDR3 regions. TCRdb ran MiXCR on the multiplex PCR reads and lists one entry per CDR3 protein. The sample contains fewer than 650,000 distinct CDR3 sequences, roughly 15% of which appear only once. Time point indicated: newly diagnosed GD, antithyroid drugs for less than 3 months. PBMC-extracted RNA yielded the TCR library. Criteria from the American Thyroid Association guidelines were applied to diagnose Graves' disease. The data were also submitted as part of a second study, on T cells in Graves' hyperthyroidism and ophthalmopathy.

The V gene is TRBV27, the J gene TRBJ2-5; 9 positions match TRBD2. This receptor was identified in a young man with Graves disease. This specimen was peripheral blood mononuclear cells (PBMCs), taken at new diagnosis, from a patient treated with antithyroid drugs. The CDR3 spells CASSPWREGRLSQETQYF. The CDR3 coding sequence is TGTGCCAGCAGTCCTTGGCGGGAGGGCCGGTTGAGCCAGGAGACCCAGTACTTC.